Listed below are T cell receptor beta chains from one sample, sequenced in a study of cytomegalovirus exposure and HLA in healthy donors. Only in-frame clones appear in the TCRdb table, and some are missing; sequencing was by immunoSEQ multiplex PCR. The data show roughly 190,000 clones, around 81% seen once. Sequenced sample: PBMCs. The source of these receptors is a woman in her fifties or sixties in good health and CMV-seropositive. CDR3s include the opening cysteine and the closing phenylalanine or tryptophan. D genes are given only for firm matches. Clone size, where shown, is once, few, many, or a class for clones that have expanded.

>-|TRBV11-2|-|TRBJ1-1
CASSSQGGEAFF
TGTGCCAGCAGCTCCCAAGGGGGTGAAGCTTTCTTT
>-|TRBV9|-|TRBJ1-2
CASSPGQRLYGYTF
TGTGCCAGCAGTCCCGGACAGAGATTATATGGCTACACCTTC
>-|TRBV4-1|TRBD1|TRBJ2-7
CASSQDRDRGHPYEQYF
TGCGCCAGCAGCCAAGATCGAGACAGGGGGCATCCCTACGAGCAGTACTTC
>-|TRBV2|TRBD1|TRBJ1-5
CASRKQGGDGQPQHF
TGTGCCAGCAGAAAACAGGGGGGAGATGGTCAGCCCCAGCATTTT
>-|TRBV25-1|-|TRBJ1-5
CASSGSSYQPQHF
TGTGCCAGCAGTGGAAGCTCCTATCAGCCCCAGCATTTT
>-|TRBV7-2|-|TRBJ1-5
CASSIPGGNQPQHF
TGTGCCAGCAGTATTCCAGGGGGCAATCAGCCCCAGCATTTT
>-|TRBV30|-|TRBJ1-3
CAWTDSTRGNTIYF
TGTGCCTGGACCGACAGCACCAGAGGAAACACCATATATTTT
>-|TRBV6-5|-|TRBJ2-7
CASSSSGGYEQYF
TGTGCCAGCAGTAGCTCCGGGGGCTACGAGCAGTACTTC
>-|TRBV29-1|-|TRBJ1-1
CSVARQANTEAFF
TGCAGCGTTGCCCGACAGGCAAACACTGAAGCTTTCTTT
>-|TRBV2|-|TRBJ2-5
CASIMTIVQETQYF
TGTGCCAGCATAATGACAATCGTCCAAGAGACCCAGTACTTC
>few|TRBV2|-|TRBJ1-2
CASSDWDIVNYGYTF
TGTGCCAGCAGTGACTGGGACATCGTTAACTATGGCTACACCTTC
>-|TRBV19|-|TRBJ1-1
CASSLRQDSMNTEAFF
TGTGCCAGTAGTCTCCGACAGGATTCTATGAACACTGAAGCTTTCTTT
>-|TRBV19|TRBD1|TRBJ1-5
CASSPSGQFNQPQHF
TGTGCCAGTAGCCCTTCGGGACAGTTCAATCAGCCCCAGCATTTT
>-|TRBV5-4|-|TRBJ1-2
CASSLAGTLNYGYTF
TGTGCCAGCAGCTTGGCCGGGACACTTAACTATGGCTACACCTTC
>-|TRBV30|-|TRBJ2-7
CAWSVTGEQYF
TGTGCCTGGAGTGTAACTGGCGAGCAGTACTTC
>-|TRBV7-3|TRBD2|TRBJ2-7
CASSLGSGASYEQYF
TGTGCCAGCAGCTTAGGTAGCGGGGCCTCCTACGAGCAGTACTTC
>-|TRBV29-1|-|TRBJ1-1
CSAEVNGGRTEAFF
TGCAGCGCCGAAGTCAACGGGGGGCGCACTGAAGCTTTCTTT